This T cell receptor beta chain was captured by sequencing in a study of vaccination effects on CD4 cells after COVID-19. Across the study: Samples came from two convalescent patients 16 days and one week before vaccination.

To note about this clone: Its antigen remains unknown.

This table comes from immunoSEQ multiplex PCR, and its TCRdb copy is limited to in-frame clones, with some not included. The sample shows roughly 25,000 clones, about three quarters of them seen only once. Sequencing was preceded by expansion of antigen-specific CD4+ T cells with viral peptide pools in the ViraFEST assay. With more than 9 days of culture completed, CD4+ T cells were isolated. This individual tested PCR-positive for SARS-CoV-2 infection between March and December 2020. There are 20 residues in the CDR3. V lost 2 bases and J lost 5; bases outside the gene matches: 20. Germline V lookup: CDR1 LGHNT, CDR2 FRNRAP.

The rearrangement joins TRBV12-5 to TRBJ2-2; 7 positions match TRBD1. This TCR came from a human donor who had a prior SARS-CoV-2 infection. The input for sequencing was CD4+ T cells from PBMCs cultured with SARS-CoV-2 spike peptides, taken before COVID-19 vaccination. In nucleotides, the CDR3 is TGTGCTAGTGGTTTGATCAATCCGGGACAGCCGTTACGATTAACCGGGGAGCTGTTTTTT. Amino acids: CASGLINPGQPLRLTGELFF.